This is a list of T cell receptor beta chains from one sample in a study of cytomegalovirus exposure and HLA in healthy donors. Profiled with immunoSEQ multiplex PCR; TCRdb holds only in-frame clones, not every one. Here the sample spans approximately 220,000 clones, about 80% being singletons. Sample: PBMCs. The receptor set was obtained from a man between 35 and 55 years old in good health and CMV-seropositive. The CDR3 runs from the conserved cysteine through the conserved F or W. Fields, in order: J gene, clone size, V gene, D gene, CDR3 DNA, CDR3 protein. The D gene is left open where the match is weak. Not all rows give a size; the values are once, few, many and, for expanded clones, a class.

TRBJ2-5 NA TRBV6-5 NA TGTGCCAGCAGTTACTCGGCACCAGGGGAGACCCAGTACTTC CASSYSAPGETQYF
TRBJ2-2 once TRBV10-3 TRBD2 TGTGCCATCGCAAGCGGGAGGTTAACCGGGGAGCTGTTTTTT CAIASGRLTGELFF
TRBJ2-2 NA TRBV5-1 TRBD1 TGCGCCAGCAGCCATACTACAGGGGCGAACACCGGGGAGCTGTTTTTT CASSHTTGANTGELFF
TRBJ1-5 NA TRBV7-8 TRBD1 TGTGCCAGCAGCTTAGGAGGGGCAGGGGGTCAGCCCCAGCATTTT CASSLGGAGGQPQHF
TRBJ1-2 few TRBV18 TRBD1 TGTGCCAGCTCACCAGGGGACAGTCCTGGGCCTGGCTACACCTTC CASSPGDSPGPGYTF
TRBJ1-3 NA TRBV13 NA TGTGCCAGCAGACCACGACAGGACCTCTCTGGAAACACCATATATTTT CASRPRQDLSGNTIYF
TRBJ1-4 NA TRBV25-1 TRBD1 TGTGCCAGCAGGCCTACAGGGGGCTATGAAAAACTGTTTTTT CASRPTGGYEKLFF
TRBJ2-3 NA TRBV9 TRBD2 TGTGCCAGCAGCGTAGGGGTGAGCGGGGATGGCACAGATACGCAGTATTTT CASSVGVSGDGTDTQYF
TRBJ2-1 few TRBV19 TRBD2 TGTGCCAGTAGTATGAGTCTAGCGGGAAGATACAATGAGCAGTTCTTC CASSMSLAGRYNEQFF
TRBJ1-1 NA TRBV5-1 TRBD1 TGCGCCAGCAGCTTGACAGGGGAAGGGGACACTGAAGCTTTCTTT CASSLTGEGDTEAFF
TRBJ2-3 NA TRBV6-1 NA TGTGCCAGCAGTGTCGGGGGAGGGGGGGGAGATACGCAGTATTTT CASSVGGGGGDTQYF
TRBJ2-2 once TRBV5-1 TRBD1 TGCGCCAGCAGCCGACAGGGGAACACCGGGGAGCTGTTTTTT CASSRQGNTGELFF
TRBJ2-3 once TRBV5-1 TRBD2 TGCGCCAGCAGCTCGATTACTAGCGGGATGAGCACAGATACGCAGTATTTT CASSSITSGMSTDTQYF
TRBJ2-7 NA TRBV7-8 TRBD1 TGTGCCAGCTCCTCCGGGACAGGGGACTACGAGCAGTACTTC CASSSGTGDYEQYF
TRBJ1-2 NA TRBV11-2 NA TGTGCCAGCAGGCCCCGGACACTCGGCTACACCTTC CASRPRTLGYTF
TRBJ1-3 once TRBV4-2 NA TGTGCCAGCAGAAGGGAGACACCGAGCTCTGGAAACACCATATATTTT CASRRETPSSGNTIYF
TRBJ2-1 once TRBV29-1 TRBD2 TGCAGCGTTGACGGTGGGAGCGGGGGGTGGAACAATGAGCAGTTCTTC CSVDGGSGGWNNEQFF
TRBJ2-1 NA TRBV6-1 TRBD1 TGTGCCAGCAGTGAATACTGGGACAGGGGGTACAATGAGCAGTTCTTC CASSEYWDRGYNEQFF
TRBJ2-7 NA TRBV15 TRBD1 TGTGCCACCAGCAGTTGGGACAGGGGTAACGAGCAGTACTTC CATSSWDRGNEQYF
TRBJ1-1 once TRBV7-9 NA TGTGCCAGCAGCCCGGTTGGGCAGGCAGGGGCCACTGAAGCTTTCTTT CASSPVGQAGATEAFF
TRBJ2-7 NA TRBV9 TRBD1 TGTGCCAGCAGCGTAGCAACAGGGGCCGTCTACGAGCAGTACTTC CASSVATGAVYEQYF
TRBJ2-2 few TRBV7-9 NA TGTGCCAGCAGCTTACCCACGAACACCGGGGAGCTGTTTTTT CASSLPTNTGELFF
TRBJ2-3 NA TRBV6-5 TRBD2 TGTGCCAGCAGCCTAGCGGGACGAGGAGATACGCAGTATTTT CASSLAGRGDTQYF
TRBJ1-2 NA TRBV7-9 NA TGTGCCAGCAGCCCTGAGGCGATTAGGAACTATGGCTACACCTTC CASSPEAIRNYGYTF
TRBJ2-5 NA TRBV7-3 TRBD1 TGTGCCAGCAGCTTAGGGACAGGGAGGGAGACCCAGTACTTC CASSLGTGRETQYF
TRBJ1-1 NA TRBV5-4 TRBD1 TGTGCCAGCAGATTCGGGACAGGGTTGAACACTGAAGCTTTCTTT CASRFGTGLNTEAFF
TRBJ2-7 NA TRBV6-1 TRBD2 TGTGCCAGCAGTGAAGGTGGACTAGCGGTATACGAGCAGTACTTC CASSEGGLAVYEQYF
TRBJ1-1 NA TRBV5-1 NA TGCGCCAGCAGCTTACCTATGAACACTGAAGCTTTCTTT CASSLPMNTEAFF
TRBJ2-6 NA TRBV6-1 TRBD1 TGTGCCAGCAGTGGGGCAGGGGGCGCGTTTGGGGCCAACGTCCTGACTTTC CASSGAGGAFGANVLTF
TRBJ2-1 NA TRBV18 NA TGTGCCAGCTCACCACTATCCGTGGGCAGCTACAATGAGCAGTTCTTC CASSPLSVGSYNEQFF
TRBJ1-1 NA TRBV7-9 TRBD1 TGTGCCAGCAGCTTAGGGACAGGGGTCACTGAAGCTTTCTTT CASSLGTGVTEAFF
TRBJ2-4 NA TRBV18 TRBD1 TGTGCCAGCTCACAAGCACAGGGGGTAAACATTCAGTACTTC CASSQAQGVNIQYF
TRBJ1-1 once TRBV10-3 NA TGTGCCATTCAGGTGGGGGGGCACGGCACTGAAGCTTTCTTT CAIQVGGHGTEAFF
TRBJ1-1 NA TRBV11-1 NA TGTGCCAGCAGCTTTCCCAGTGGGGGCGGGGAAGCTTTCTTT CASSFPSGGGEAFF
TRBJ2-1 NA TRBV14 TRBD2 TGTGCCAGCAGCCCCGGGGGGACTAGCTACAATGAGCAGTTCTTC CASSPGGTSYNEQFF